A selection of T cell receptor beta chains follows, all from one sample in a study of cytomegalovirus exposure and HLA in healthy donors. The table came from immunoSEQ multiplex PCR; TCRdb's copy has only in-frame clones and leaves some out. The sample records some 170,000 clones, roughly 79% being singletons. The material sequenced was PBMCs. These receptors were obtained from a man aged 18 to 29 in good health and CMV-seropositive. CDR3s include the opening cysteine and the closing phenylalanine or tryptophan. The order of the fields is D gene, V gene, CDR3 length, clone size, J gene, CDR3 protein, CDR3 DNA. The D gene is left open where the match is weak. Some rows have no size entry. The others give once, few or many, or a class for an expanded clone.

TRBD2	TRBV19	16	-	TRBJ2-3	CASSIAASGVTDTQYF	TGTGCCAGTAGTATTGCGGCTAGCGGAGTCACAGATACGCAGTATTTT
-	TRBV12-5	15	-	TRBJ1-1	CASGLGRGSGMEAFF	TGTGCTAGTGGTTTAGGCCGGGGGTCGGGGATGGAAGCTTTCTTT
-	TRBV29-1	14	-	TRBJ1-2	CSAEGGGSNYGYTF	TGCAGCGCTGAAGGAGGGGGTTCTAACTATGGCTACACCTTC
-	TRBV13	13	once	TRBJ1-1	CASSPRMNTEAFF	TGTGCCAGCAGCCCGAGGATGAACACTGAAGCTTTCTTT
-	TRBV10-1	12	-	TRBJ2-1	CASSDGLGEQFF	TGCGCTTCATCAGACGGGTTGGGTGAGCAGTTCTTC
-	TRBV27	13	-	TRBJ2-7	CASSYGSAYEQYF	TGTGCCAGCAGTTACGGGTCCGCCTACGAGCAGTACTTC
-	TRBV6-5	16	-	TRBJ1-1	CASSLRDSGWNTEAFF	TGTGCCAGCAGTTTACGGGACTCCGGGTGGAACACTGAAGCTTTCTTT
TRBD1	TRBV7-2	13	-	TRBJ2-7	CASSRTGDYEQYF	TGTGCCAGCAGCAGGACAGGAGACTACGAGCAGTACTTC
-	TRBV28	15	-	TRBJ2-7	CASTKRGSPLQEQYF	TGTGCCAGCACAAAAAGGGGTTCACCTTTACAGGAGCAGTACTTC
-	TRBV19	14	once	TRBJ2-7	CASSLYPSSYEQYF	TGTGCCAGTAGCCTTTACCCGAGCTCCTACGAGCAGTACTTC
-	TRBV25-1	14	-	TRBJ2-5	CASSYTGRRETQYF	TGTGCCAGCAGTTATACAGGGCGCCGGGAGACCCAGTACTTC
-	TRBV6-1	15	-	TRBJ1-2	CASEAQAARNYGYTF	TGTGCCTCCGAGGCACAGGCCGCCAGGAACTATGGCTACACCTTC
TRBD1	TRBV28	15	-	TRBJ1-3	CASSSDRASGNTIYF	TGTGCCAGCAGTTCCGACAGGGCCTCTGGAAACACCATATATTTT
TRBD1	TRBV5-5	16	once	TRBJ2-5	CASSLLGQGIWETQYF	TGTGCCAGCAGCTTACTAGGACAGGGGATTTGGGAGACCCAGTACTTC
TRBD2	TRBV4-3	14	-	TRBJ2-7	CASSQVSGRGEQYF	TGCGCCAGCAGCCAAGTATCCGGGAGGGGCGAGCAGTACTTC
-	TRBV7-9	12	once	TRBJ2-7	CASSKGEGEQYF	TGTGCCAGCAGCAAGGGGGAGGGCGAGCAGTACTTC
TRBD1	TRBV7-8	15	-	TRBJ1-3	CASSSGQVSGNTIYF	TGTGCCAGCAGCTCCGGACAGGTCTCTGGAAACACCATATATTTT
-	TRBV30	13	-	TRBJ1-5	CACQFNSNQPQHF	TGTGCCTGCCAGTTTAATAGCAATCAGCCCCAGCATTTT
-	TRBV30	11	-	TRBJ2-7	CAWSVVSEQYF	TGTGCCTGGAGCGTCGTCAGCGAGCAGTACTTC
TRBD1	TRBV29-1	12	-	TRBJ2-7	CSAQGDSYEQYF	TGCAGCGCACAGGGGGACTCCTACGAGCAGTACTTC
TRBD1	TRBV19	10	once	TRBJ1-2	CARGGCSYTF	TGTGCCAGAGGGGGCTGCAGCTACACCTTC
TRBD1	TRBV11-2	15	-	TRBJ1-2	CASRVRVRDSHGYTF	TGTGCCAGCAGGGTTAGGGTCCGGGACAGTCATGGCTACACCTTC